One and the same sample provided the 25 T cell receptor beta chains below, sequenced in a study of OX40 agonist ivuxolimab in advanced cancers. The table came from immunoSEQ multiplex PCR; TCRdb's copy has only in-frame clones and leaves some out. This table holds roughly 30,000 clones, approximately 91% found once. Sample: CD4+ or CD8+ T cells sorted from blood, taken in a trial of the OX40 agonist ivuxolimab. Source of these receptors: an adult with an advanced solid tumor such as melanoma, head and neck, liver or kidney cancer.

This clone has only one observation. V usage is TRBV5-1 and J usage is TRBJ2-2, with 10 bases identical to TRBD1. The trim removed 3 bases at V and 3 bases at J, leaving 5 bases unmatched. Per germline, CDR1 SGHRS and CDR2 YFSETQ. The CDR3 loop spans 16 amino acids. The CDR3 nucleotides read TGCGCCAGCAGCTGGGGGACAGGGGACGACACCGGGGAGCTGTTTTTT. Translation: CASSWGTGDDTGELFF.

The V call is TRBV7-3, the J call TRBJ2-3; D ambiguous. Per the germline V gene, CDR1 is SGHTA and CDR2 is FQGTGA. Trimming removed 1 base at V and 4 bases at J, with 9 bases between. CDR3 size: 14 residues. The CDR3 sequence is CASSLSFGADTQYF. The CDR3 DNA reads TGTGCCAGCAGCTTAAGTTTTGGGGCAGATACGCAGTATTTT.

V usage is TRBV7-2 and J usage is TRBJ2-1; perhaps TRBD2 as D (7 bases). Trimming removed 2 bases at V and 9 bases at J, with 17 bases between. The CDR3 covers 15 residues. Germline values: CDR1 SGHTA, CDR2 FQGNSA. CDR3 sequence: CASSLFGGASGEQFF. As DNA, the CDR3 is TGTGCCAGCAGCTTATTTGGGGGGGCCTCAGGTGAGCAGTTCTTC.

This clone was counted only a few times. This chain connects TRBV2 to TRBJ1-2; D is uncertain. Germline CDR1 is SNHLY and CDR2 is FYNNEI. V dropped 2 bases and J dropped 3 bases, with 10 bases sitting between them. The CDR3 sequence is 14 residues long. CDR3 coding DNA: TGTGCCAGCAGTGAACCGGGAGAGGACTATGGCTACACCTTC. Translating it yields CASSEPGEDYGYTF. The full variable domain, its missing parts supplied by reference TRBV2 and TRBJ1-2, is EPEVTQTPSHQVTQMGQEVILRCVPISNHLYFYWYRQILGQKVEFLVSFYNNEISEKSEIFDDQFSVERPDGSNFTLKIRSTKLEDSAMYFCASSEPGEDYGYTFGSGTRLTVV.

On this clone: An end of the junction differs from the germline gene, which may be a read error. V gene TRBV7-7 combines with J gene TRBJ2-7, with D unresolved. CDR3 length: 14 residues. The germline V gene has CDR1 SSHAT and CDR2 FNYEAQ (reference sequence). As DNA, the CDR3 is TGTGCTAGCAGCTTAACAGTCTCTGCCTACGAGCAGTACTTC. It yields the protein CASSLTVSAYEQYF.

The CDR3 is CASSLAGADEQYF. The CDR3 DNA follows: TGTGCCAGCAGCTTGGCGGGGGCCGACGAGCAGTACTTC. This rearrangement joins TRBV5-6 to TRBJ2-7; D tentatively reads TRBD1 or TRBD2 (6 bases each). Trimming removed 0 bases at V and 5 bases at J, with 9 bases between. The CDR3 length is 13 residues. Germline-derived CDR1 and CDR2 are SGHDT and YYEEEE.

Note on this clone: Other DNA sequences in this sample translate to the same CDR3. CDR3 region: CASSVGGLSYEQYF. The CDR3 DNA sequence: TGTGCCAGCAGCGTAGGAGGGTTGTCCTACGAGCAGTACTTC. The V and J genes are TRBV9 and TRBJ2-7, with a tentative D call TRBD2 (5 bases). CDR3 length: 14 amino acids. Deletions cut 0 bases from V and 1 base from J, with 8 bases between. CDR1 is SGDLS and CDR2 is YYNGEE in the germline V gene.

The rearrangement joins TRBV27 to TRBJ2-3; tentatively, D is TRBD2 (7 bases). The CDR3 covers 16 residues. Germline V CDR1 and CDR2: MNHEY, SMNVEV (reference sequence). The V and J ends lost 5 bases and 2 bases respectively, with 17 bases between them. The CDR3 spells CASSPMGGGITDTQYF. DNA for the CDR3: TGTGCCAGCAGTCCCATGGGGGGGGGCATCACAGATACGCAGTATTTT.

The gene calls are TRBV7-6 and TRBJ1-5, with 10 bases matching TRBD1. J gave up 0 bases and V 10 bases, and 9 bases lay outside the gene matches. Per the germline V gene, CDR1 is SGHVS and CDR2 is FNYEAQ. CDR3 length: 16 amino acids. CDR3 sequence reads: CANPGTGVYSNQPQHF. The DNA for the CDR3 is TGTGCCAACCCCGGGACAGGGGTCTATAGCAATCAGCCCCAGCATTTT.

Note on this clone: The sample holds other DNA sequences that translate to the same CDR3. The J gene is TRBJ2-7, the V gene TRBV27; the match to TRBD2 covers 12 bases. The CDR3 runs to 15 residues. The germline V gene has CDR1 MNHEY and CDR2 SMNVEV (reference sequence). V lost 6 bases and J lost 4; bases outside the gene matches: 7. CDR3: CASRLTSGGAYEQYF. CDR3 nucleotides: TGTGCCAGCAGGTTGACTAGCGGGGGTGCATACGAGCAGTACTTC.

The V gene is TRBV27, the J gene TRBJ1-6; D not certain. In germline, CDR1 is MNHEY, CDR2 SMNVEV (reference sequence). The V and J ends lost 8 bases and 2 bases respectively, with 7 bases between them. CDR3 length equals 13 residues. In DNA, the CDR3 is TGTGCCAGCGGGTCTGCCTATAATTCACCCCTCCACTTT. Its translation: CASGSAYNSPLHF.

This clone was recorded only once. The V gene is TRBV5-4, the J gene TRBJ2-7; 7 bases align to TRBD2. There are 14 residues in the CDR3. The V segment lost 2 bases and the J segment 6 bases; nucleotides outside the gene matches: 8. Germline V gene data show CDR1 as SGHNT and CDR2 as YYREEE (reference sequence). The CDR3: CASSFGEREGEQYF. DNA of the CDR3: TGTGCCAGCAGCTTTGGGGAAAGGGAGGGCGAGCAGTACTTC.

The chain is built from TRBV4-1 and TRBJ2-3; 11 nucleotides match TRBD2. The germline V gene has CDR1 MGHRA and CDR2 YSYEKL. This CDR3 spans 15 amino acids. With 4 bases clipped from V and 3 bases from J, the junction kept 3 bases outside the gene matches. Here the CDR3 reads CASSPGLADTDTQYF. The CDR3 nucleotides read TGCGCCAGCAGCCCGGGACTAGCGGATACAGATACGCAGTATTTT.

The chain uses TRBV7-8 and TRBJ1-2; the D gene is possibly TRBD1 (5 bases). This CDR3 comprises 15 residues. Germline CDR1 is SGHVS and CDR2 is FQNEAQ. Trimming stripped 0 bases from V and 7 bases from J, with 15 bases between. This chain's CDR3 is CASSLALQDPLGYTF. CDR3 bases: TGTGCCAGCAGCTTAGCGCTACAGGATCCGCTTGGCTACACCTTC. Together with reference TRBV7-8 and TRBJ1-2, the CDR3 gives the full variable domain: GAGVSQSPRYKVAKRGQDVALRCDPISGHVSLFWYQQALGQGPEFLTYFQNEAQLDKSGLPSDRFFAERPEGSVSTLKIQRTQQEDSAVYLCASSLALQDPLGYTFGSGTRLTVV.

This clone was counted once. V and J are TRBV5-4 and TRBJ2-3, with a tentative D call TRBD2 (5 bases). V was cut by 0 bases and J by 4 bases, with 15 bases left in between. The CDR3 totals 16 residues. CDR1 is SGHNT and CDR2 is YYREEE in the germline V gene (reference sequence). CDR3 residues: CASSLVSSRPADTQYF. The DNA of the CDR3 is TGTGCCAGCAGCTTGGTGTCTAGCAGGCCGGCAGATACGCAGTATTTT. The complete variable domain, with remaining parts taken from reference TRBV5-4 and TRBJ2-3, reads ETGVTQSPTHLIKTRGQQVTLRCSSQSGHNTVSWYQQALGQGPQFIFQYYREEENGRGNFPPRFSGLQFPNYSSELNVNALELDDSALYLCASSLVSSRPADTQYFGPGTRLTVL.

In nucleotides, the CDR3 is TGTGCCAGCAGCCCCCTAAGGGGGGGGGATGAGCAGTTCTTC. It is translated as CASSPLRGGDEQFF. The gene calls are TRBV14 and TRBJ2-1; a weak D match, TRBD2 (7 bases). Germline assignment: CDR1 SGHDN and CDR2 FVKESK. The CDR3 length is 14 residues. Trimming shortened V by 4 bases and J by 8 bases, and 15 bases separated the two germline ends.

The chain combines TRBV7-9 with TRBJ2-1; D not certain. The V end lost 8 bases, the J end lost 4 bases, and 9 bases lay between the germline ends. The CDR3 sequence is 12 residues long. The germline gives CDR1 SEHNR, CDR2 FQNEAQ (reference sequence). This chain's CDR3 is CASQPSYNEQFF. Here the CDR3 DNA reads TGTGCCAGCCAACCCAGTTACAATGAGCAGTTCTTC.

The chain links TRBV6-6 to TRBJ1-1; maybe TRBD1 (6 bases). V was clipped by 7 bases and J by 5 bases, with 8 bases between them. The CDR3 runs 11 residues. The germline CDR1 and CDR2 sequences are MNHNY and SVGAGI (reference sequence). The CDR3 sequence: CASTGATEAFF. The CDR3 nucleotides are TGTGCCAGCACGGGGGCGACTGAAGCTTTCTTT.

The rearrangement links TRBV19 to TRBJ1-3, with D possibly being TRBD1 (5 bases). Trimming shortened V by 5 bases and J by 4 bases, and 12 bases separated the two germline ends. Germline assignment: CDR1 LNHDA and CDR2 SQIVND (reference sequence). This CDR3 is built from 14 residues. The CDR3 DNA reads as TGTGCCAGTAGTTTCGACAGTTCCGGAAACACCATATATTTT. Its translation is CASSFDSSGNTIYF. Full variable domain (outside the CDR3, taken from reference TRBV19 and TRBJ1-3): DGGITQSPKYLFRKEGQNVTLSCEQNLNHDAMYWYRQDPGQGLRLIYYSQIVNDFQKGDIAEGYSVSREKKESFPLTVTSAQKNPTAFYLCASSFDSSGNTIYFGEGSWLTVV.

This chain joins TRBV28 and TRBJ2-1, with D perhaps TRBD1 (7 bases). The V gene lost 4 bases and the J gene lost 8 bases, with 12 bases spanning the gap. The CDR3 sequence is 13 residues long. Germline loops: CDR1 MDHEN, CDR2 SYDVKM. Here the CDR3 reads CASSYQGGDEQFF. CDR3 sequence (DNA): TGTGCCAGCAGTTATCAGGGGGGCGATGAGCAGTTCTTC.

This sequence joins TRBV27 and TRBJ2-7, with TRBD1 matching over 7 bases. Germline V gives CDR1 MNHEY, CDR2 SMNVEV (reference sequence). The CDR3 is 14 residues long. V was pared by 3 bases and J by 2 bases, with 4 bases of the junction left unmatched. CDR3: CASSFSQGTYEQYF. The CDR3 DNA follows: TGTGCCAGCAGTTTCTCACAGGGGACCTACGAGCAGTACTTC.

This clone was seen once. The chain is built from TRBV25-1 and TRBJ1-1; D ambiguous. This CDR3 is 11 amino acids long. The V gene lost 3 bases and the J gene lost 11 bases, with 10 bases spanning the gap. Germline CDR1 and CDR2: MGHDK and SYGVNS. The CDR3 bases are TGTGCCAGCAGTGACGGGAGGGAGGCTTTCTTT. Amino acid sequence: CASSDGREAFF.

The chain employs TRBV5-4 and TRBJ2-2; 10 nucleotides line up with TRBD2. Per germline, CDR1 SGHNT and CDR2 YYREEE (reference sequence). The junction had 9 bases not matched to a gene; V was cut back by 4 bases and J by 6 bases. This CDR3 is 16 amino acids long. The CDR3 loop is CASSSEPGLASGELFF. In nucleotides, the CDR3 is TGTGCCAGCAGCAGCGAACCGGGACTAGCGTCCGGGGAGCTGTTTTTT.

This chain uses TRBV4-2 with TRBJ2-6, with D hard to call. The V gene lost 0 bases and the J gene lost 0 bases, with 6 bases spanning the gap. Germline CDR1 and CDR2: LGHNA and YNFKEQ. CDR3 length: 16 amino acids. DNA for the CDR3: TGTGCCAGCAGCCAAGAGTTAAGCTCTGGGGCCAACGTCCTGACTTTC. It specifies CASSQELSSGANVLTF.

V and J are TRBV29-1 and TRBJ2-7, with 7 bases that match TRBD1. This CDR3 region has 12 residues. Trimming cost V 6 bases and J 3 bases; bases outside gene matches: 5. CDR1 SQVTM and CDR2 ANQGSEA come from the germline V gene. The CDR3: CSVERDSYEQYF. The CDR3 DNA sequence: TGCAGCGTGGAGAGGGACAGCTACGAGCAGTACTTC.